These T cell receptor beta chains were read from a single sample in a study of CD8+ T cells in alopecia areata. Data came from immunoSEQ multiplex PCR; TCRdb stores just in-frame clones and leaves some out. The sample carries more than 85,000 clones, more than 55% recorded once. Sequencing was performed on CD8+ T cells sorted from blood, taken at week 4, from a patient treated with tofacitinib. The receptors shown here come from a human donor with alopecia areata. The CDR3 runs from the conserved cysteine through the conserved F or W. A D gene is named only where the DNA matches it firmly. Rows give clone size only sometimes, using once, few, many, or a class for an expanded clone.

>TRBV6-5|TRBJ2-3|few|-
CASGGASDTQYF
TGTGCCAGCGGCGGGGCGTCAGATACGCAGTATTTT
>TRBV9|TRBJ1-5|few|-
CASSVDWGVGQPQHF
TGTGCCAGCAGCGTAGACTGGGGGGTCGGTCAGCCCCAGCATTTT
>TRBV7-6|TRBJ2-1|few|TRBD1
CASSRLGQGASNEQFF
TGTGCCAGCAGCCGACTAGGACAGGGGGCATCGAATGAGCAGTTCTTC
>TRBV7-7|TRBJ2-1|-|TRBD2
CASSLGRMAIAGGLSSYNEQFF
TGTGCCAGCAGCTTAGGCCGGATGGCTATAGCGGGGGGACTGAGCTCCTACAATGAGCAGTTCTTC
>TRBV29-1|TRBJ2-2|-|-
CSVEAQGVSTGELFF
TGCAGCGTTGAAGCCCAGGGAGTCAGCACCGGGGAGCTGTTTTTT
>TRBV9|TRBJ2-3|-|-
CASSLSGAPIDTQYF
TGTGCCAGCAGCCTCTCGGGGGCCCCGATTGATACGCAGTATTTT
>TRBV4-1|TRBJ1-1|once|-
CASSQDPLSRVTEAFF
TGCGCCAGCAGCCAAGACCCCCTCAGCAGGGTCACTGAAGCTTTCTTT
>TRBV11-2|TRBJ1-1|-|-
CASSLGSTVNTEAFF
TGTGCCAGCAGCTTAGGGAGTACAGTGAACACTGAAGCTTTCTTT
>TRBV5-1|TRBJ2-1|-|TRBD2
CASYEGPMGGNNEQFF
TGCGCCAGCTACGAGGGCCCTATGGGGGGGAACAATGAGCAGTTCTTC
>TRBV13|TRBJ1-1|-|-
CASSQGLMNTEAFF
TGTGCCAGCAGCCAGGGACTCATGAACACTGAAGCTTTCTTT
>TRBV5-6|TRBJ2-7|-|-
CASSEFGGPDYEQYF
TGTGCCAGCAGTGAGTTTGGCGGGCCCGATTACGAGCAGTACTTC
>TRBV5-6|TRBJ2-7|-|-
CASSLGAVIYEQYF
TGTGCCAGCAGCTTGGGGGCAGTGATCTACGAGCAGTACTTC
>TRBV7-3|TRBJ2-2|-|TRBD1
CASSVGTGNTGELFF
TGTGCCAGCAGCGTCGGGACAGGGAACACCGGGGAGCTGTTTTTT
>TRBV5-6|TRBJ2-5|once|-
CASSPHLTPGGEAGETQYF
TGTGCCAGCAGCCCCCATTTAACCCCAGGAGGAGAGGCAGGAGAGACCCAGTACTTC
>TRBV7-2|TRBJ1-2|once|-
CASSWGEYYGYTF
TGTGCCAGCAGCTGGGGGGAATACTATGGCTACACCTTC
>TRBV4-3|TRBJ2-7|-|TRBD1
CASSFSGTGETYEQYF
TGCGCCAGCAGTTTCTCCGGGACAGGTGAGACCTACGAGCAGTACTTC
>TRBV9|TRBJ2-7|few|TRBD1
CASSVAGDRSYEQYF
TGTGCCAGCAGCGTAGCTGGGGACAGGAGTTACGAGCAGTACTTC
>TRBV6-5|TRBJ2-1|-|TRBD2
CASSKLAGGYNEQFF
TGTGCCAGCAGTAAACTAGCGGGAGGGTACAATGAGCAGTTCTTC
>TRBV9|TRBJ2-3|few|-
CASSVAQLSTDTQYF
TGTGCCAGCAGCGTAGCTCAGCTAAGCACAGATACGCAGTATTTT
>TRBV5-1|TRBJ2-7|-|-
CASSLEAGAYEQYF
TGCGCCAGCAGCTTGGAGGCGGGTGCCTACGAGCAGTACTTC